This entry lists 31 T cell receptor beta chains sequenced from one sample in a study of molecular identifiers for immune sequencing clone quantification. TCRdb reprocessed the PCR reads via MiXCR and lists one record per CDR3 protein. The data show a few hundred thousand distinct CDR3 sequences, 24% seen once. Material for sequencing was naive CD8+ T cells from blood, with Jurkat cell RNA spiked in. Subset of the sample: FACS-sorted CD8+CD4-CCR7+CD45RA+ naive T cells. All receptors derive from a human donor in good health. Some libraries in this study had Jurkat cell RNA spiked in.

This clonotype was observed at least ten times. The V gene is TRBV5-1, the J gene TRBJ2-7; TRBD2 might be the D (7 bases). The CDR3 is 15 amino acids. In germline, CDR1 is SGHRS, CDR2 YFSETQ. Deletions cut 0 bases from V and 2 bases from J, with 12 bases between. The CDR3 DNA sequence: TGCGCCAGCAGCTTGGCCGGGGGGCTCCCCTACGAGCAGTACTTC. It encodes CASSLAGGLPYEQYF.

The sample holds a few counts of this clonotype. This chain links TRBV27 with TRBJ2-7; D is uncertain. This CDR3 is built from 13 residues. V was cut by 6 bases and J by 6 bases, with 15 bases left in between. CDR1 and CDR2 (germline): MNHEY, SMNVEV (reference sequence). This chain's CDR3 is CASSAGIASEQYF. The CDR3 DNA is TGTGCCAGCAGCGCTGGGATAGCCTCCGAGCAGTACTTC.

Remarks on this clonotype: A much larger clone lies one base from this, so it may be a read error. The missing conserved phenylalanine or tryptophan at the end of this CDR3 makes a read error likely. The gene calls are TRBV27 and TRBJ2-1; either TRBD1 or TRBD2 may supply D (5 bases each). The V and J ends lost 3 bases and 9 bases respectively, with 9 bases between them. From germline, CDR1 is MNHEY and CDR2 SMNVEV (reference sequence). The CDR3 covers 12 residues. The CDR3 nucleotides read TGTGCCAGCAGTTTGATTGGGGGTGAGCAGTTCTAC. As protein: CASSLIGGEQFY.

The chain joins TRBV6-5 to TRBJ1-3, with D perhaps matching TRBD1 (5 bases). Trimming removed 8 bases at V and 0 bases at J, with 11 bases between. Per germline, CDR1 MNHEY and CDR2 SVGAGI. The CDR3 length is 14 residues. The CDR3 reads CASWDASSGNTIYF. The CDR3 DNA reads TGTGCCAGCTGGGACGCAAGCTCTGGAAACACCATATATTTT.

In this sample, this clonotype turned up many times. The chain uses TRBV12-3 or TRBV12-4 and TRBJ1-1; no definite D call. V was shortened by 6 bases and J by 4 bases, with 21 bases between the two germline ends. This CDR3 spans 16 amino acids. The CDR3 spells CASSPVGRTQGTEAFF. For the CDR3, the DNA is TGTGCCAGCAGCCCCGTCGGACGGACTCAAGGCACTGAAGCTTTCTTT.

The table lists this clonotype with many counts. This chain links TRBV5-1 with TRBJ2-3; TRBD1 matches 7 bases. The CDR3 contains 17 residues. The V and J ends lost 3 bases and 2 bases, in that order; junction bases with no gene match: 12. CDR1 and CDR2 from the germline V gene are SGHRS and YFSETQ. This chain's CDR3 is CASSSLPGQDTTDTQYF. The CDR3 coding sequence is TGCGCCAGCAGCTCGCTCCCCGGACAGGACACCACAGATACGCAGTATTTT.

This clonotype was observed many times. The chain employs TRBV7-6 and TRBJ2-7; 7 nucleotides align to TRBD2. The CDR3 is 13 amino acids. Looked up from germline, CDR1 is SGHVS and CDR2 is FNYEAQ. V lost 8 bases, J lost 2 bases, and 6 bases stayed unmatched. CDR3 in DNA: TGTGCCAGCGGGGAGGGCAGGCCCTACGAGCAGTACTTC. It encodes CASGEGRPYEQYF.

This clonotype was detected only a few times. CDR3 amino acids: CAWDMDGGETQYF. The DNA for the CDR3 is TGTGCCTGGGATATGGACGGAGGGGAGACCCAGTACTTC. The chain has TRBV30 and TRBJ2-5; perhaps TRBD2 as D (6 bases). Germline assignment: CDR1 GTSNPN and CDR2 SVGIG (reference sequence). The CDR3 is 13 amino acids. V lost 5 bases and J 5 bases, leaving 15 bases between the germline ends.

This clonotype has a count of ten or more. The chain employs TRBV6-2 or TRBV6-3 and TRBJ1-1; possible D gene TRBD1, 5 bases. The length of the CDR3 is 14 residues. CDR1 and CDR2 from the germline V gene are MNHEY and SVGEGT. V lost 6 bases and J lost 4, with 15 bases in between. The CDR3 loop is CASSRDQAFTEAFF. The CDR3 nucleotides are TGTGCCAGCAGCCGGGACCAGGCTTTCACTGAAGCTTTCTTT.

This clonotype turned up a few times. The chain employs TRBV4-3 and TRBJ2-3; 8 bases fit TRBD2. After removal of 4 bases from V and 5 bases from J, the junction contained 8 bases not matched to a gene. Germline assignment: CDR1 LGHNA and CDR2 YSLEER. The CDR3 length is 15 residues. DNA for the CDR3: TGCGCCAGCAGCCCCGGGAGGGCCGAGTTAGATACGCAGTATTTT. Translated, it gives CASSPGRAELDTQYF.

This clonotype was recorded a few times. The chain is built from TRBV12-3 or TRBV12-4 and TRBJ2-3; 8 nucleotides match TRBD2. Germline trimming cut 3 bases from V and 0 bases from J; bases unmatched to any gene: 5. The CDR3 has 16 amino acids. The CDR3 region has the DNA TGTGCCAGCAGTTTGTCTAGCGGGCTTAGCACAGATACGCAGTATTTT. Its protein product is CASSLSSGLSTDTQYF.

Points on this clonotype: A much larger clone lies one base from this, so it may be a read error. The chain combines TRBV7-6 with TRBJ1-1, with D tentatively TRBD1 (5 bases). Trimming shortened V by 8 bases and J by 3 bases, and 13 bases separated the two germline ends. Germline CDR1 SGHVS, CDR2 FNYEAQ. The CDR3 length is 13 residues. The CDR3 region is CASGRGDDTEAFF. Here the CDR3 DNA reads TGTGCCAGCGGGCGGGGGGACGACACTGAAGCTTTCTTT. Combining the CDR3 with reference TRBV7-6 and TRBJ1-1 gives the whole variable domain GAGVSQSPRYKVTKRGQDVALRCDPISGHVSLYWYRQALGQGPEFLTYFNYEAQQDKSGLPNDRFSAERPEGSISTLTIQRTEQRDSAMYRCASGRGDDTEAFFGQGTRLTVV.

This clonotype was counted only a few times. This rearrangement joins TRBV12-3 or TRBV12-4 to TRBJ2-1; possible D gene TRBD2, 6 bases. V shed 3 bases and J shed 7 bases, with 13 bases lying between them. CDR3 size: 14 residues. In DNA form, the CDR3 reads TGTGCCAGCAGTTTCCCAATCGGAGGGAATGAGCAGTTCTTC. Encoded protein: CASSFPIGGNEQFF.

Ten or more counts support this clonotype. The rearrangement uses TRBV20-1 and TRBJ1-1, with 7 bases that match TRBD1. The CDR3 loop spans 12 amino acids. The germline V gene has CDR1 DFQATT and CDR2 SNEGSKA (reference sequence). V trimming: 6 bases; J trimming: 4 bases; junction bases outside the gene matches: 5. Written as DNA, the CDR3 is TGCAGTGCGTCGACAGGGAGCACTGAAGCTTTCTTT. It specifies CSASTGSTEAFF.

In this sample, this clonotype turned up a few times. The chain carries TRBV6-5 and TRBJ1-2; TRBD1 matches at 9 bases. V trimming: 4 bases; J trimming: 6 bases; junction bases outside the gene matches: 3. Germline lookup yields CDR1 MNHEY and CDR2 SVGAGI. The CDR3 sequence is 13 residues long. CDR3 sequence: CASSLGQGNGYTF. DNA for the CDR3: TGTGCCAGCAGTTTGGGACAGGGTAATGGCTACACCTTC.

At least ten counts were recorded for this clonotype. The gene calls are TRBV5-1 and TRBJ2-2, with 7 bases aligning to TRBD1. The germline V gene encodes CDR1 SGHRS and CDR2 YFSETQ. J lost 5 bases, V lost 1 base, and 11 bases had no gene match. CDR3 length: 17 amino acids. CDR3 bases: TGCGCCAGCAGCTTGCCCCGGACAGGAGAACGGACCGGGGAGCTGTTTTTT. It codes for CASSLPRTGERTGELFF.

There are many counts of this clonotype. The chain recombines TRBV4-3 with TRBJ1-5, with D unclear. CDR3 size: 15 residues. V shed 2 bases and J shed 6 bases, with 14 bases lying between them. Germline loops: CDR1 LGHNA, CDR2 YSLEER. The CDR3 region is CASSQNFLLGQPQHF. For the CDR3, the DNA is TGCGCCAGCAGCCAAAATTTTCTTCTGGGTCAGCCCCAGCATTTT.

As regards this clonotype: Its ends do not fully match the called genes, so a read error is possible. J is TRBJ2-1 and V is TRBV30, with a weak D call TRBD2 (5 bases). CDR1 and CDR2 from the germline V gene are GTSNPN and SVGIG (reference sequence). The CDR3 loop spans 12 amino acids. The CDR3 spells CAWTSWNLERFF. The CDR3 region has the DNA TGTGCCTGGACTAGCTGGAATCTTGAGCGGTTCTTC.

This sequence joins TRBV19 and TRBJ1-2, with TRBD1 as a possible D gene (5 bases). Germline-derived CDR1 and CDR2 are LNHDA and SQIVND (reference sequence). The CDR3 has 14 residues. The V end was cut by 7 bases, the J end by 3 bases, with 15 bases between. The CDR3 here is CASKESRDHYGYTF. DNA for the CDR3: TGTGCCAGTAAAGAAAGCAGGGACCACTATGGCTACACCTTC. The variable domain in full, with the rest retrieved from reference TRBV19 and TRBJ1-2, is DGGITQSPKYLFRKEGQNVTLSCEQNLNHDAMYWYRQDPGQGLRLIYYSQIVNDFQKGDIAEGYSVSREKKESFPLTVTSAQKNPTAFYLCASKESRDHYGYTFGSGTRLTVV.

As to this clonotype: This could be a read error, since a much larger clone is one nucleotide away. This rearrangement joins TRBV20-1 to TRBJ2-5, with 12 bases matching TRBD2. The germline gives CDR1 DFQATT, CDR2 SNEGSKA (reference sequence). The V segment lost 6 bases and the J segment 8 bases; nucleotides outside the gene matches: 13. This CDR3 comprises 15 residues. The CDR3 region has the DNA TGCAGTGCCCCGGGACTAGCGGGCCTTGGGGACACCCAGTACTTC. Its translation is CSAPGLAGLGDTQYF.

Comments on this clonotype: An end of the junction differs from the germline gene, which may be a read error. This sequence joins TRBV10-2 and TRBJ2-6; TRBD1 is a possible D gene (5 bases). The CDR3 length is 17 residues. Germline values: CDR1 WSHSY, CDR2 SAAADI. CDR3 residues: CASRDRVNHSRANVLTF. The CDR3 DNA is TGCGCCAGCAGAGACAGAGTAAACCACTCTAGGGCCAACGTCCTGACTTTC.

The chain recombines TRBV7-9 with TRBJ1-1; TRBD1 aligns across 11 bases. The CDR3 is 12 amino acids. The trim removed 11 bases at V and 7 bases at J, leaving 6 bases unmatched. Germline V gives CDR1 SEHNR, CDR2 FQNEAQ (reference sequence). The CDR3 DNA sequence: TGTGCCCATGGACAGGGGGCGGATGAAGCTTTCTTT. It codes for CAHGQGADEAFF. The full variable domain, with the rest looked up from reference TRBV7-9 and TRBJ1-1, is DTGVSQNPRHKITKRGQNVTFRCDPISEHNRLYWYRQTLGQGPEFLTYFQNEAQLEKSRLLSDRFSAERPKGSFSTLEIQRTEQGDSAMYLCAHGQGADEAFFGQGTRLTVV.

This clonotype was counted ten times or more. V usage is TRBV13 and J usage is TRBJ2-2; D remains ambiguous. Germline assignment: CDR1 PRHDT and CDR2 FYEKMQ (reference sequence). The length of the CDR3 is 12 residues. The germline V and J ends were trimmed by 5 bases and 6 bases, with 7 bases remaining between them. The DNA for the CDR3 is TGTGCCAGCAGCCGAATCCCCGGGGAGCTGTTTTTT. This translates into CASSRIPGELFF.

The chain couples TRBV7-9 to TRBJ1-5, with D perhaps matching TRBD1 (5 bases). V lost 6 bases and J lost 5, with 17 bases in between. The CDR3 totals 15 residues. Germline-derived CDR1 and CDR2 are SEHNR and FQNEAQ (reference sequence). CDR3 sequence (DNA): TGTGCCAGCAGTTCCGACAGTGACAGCGATCAGCCCCAGCATTTT. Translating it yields CASSSDSDSDQPQHF.

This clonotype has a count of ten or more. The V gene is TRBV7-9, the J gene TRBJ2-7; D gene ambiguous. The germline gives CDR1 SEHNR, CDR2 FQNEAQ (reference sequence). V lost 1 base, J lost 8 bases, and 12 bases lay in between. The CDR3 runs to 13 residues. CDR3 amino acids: CASSLVTGNQQYF. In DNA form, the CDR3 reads TGTGCCAGCAGCTTAGTGACCGGTAATCAGCAGTACTTC.

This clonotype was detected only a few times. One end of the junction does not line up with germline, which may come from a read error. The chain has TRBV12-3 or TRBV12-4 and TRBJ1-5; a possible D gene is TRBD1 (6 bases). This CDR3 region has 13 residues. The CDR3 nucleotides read TGTGCCAGCAGTTCCGGACAGCATCAACCCCAGCATTTT. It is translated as CASSSGQHQPQHF.

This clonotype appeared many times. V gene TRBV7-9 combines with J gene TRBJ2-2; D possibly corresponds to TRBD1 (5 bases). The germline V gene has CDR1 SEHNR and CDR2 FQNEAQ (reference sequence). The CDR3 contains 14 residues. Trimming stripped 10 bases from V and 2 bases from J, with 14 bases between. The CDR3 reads CATKHQGNTGELFF. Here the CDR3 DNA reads TGTGCCACCAAACACCAGGGAAACACCGGGGAGCTGTTTTTT.

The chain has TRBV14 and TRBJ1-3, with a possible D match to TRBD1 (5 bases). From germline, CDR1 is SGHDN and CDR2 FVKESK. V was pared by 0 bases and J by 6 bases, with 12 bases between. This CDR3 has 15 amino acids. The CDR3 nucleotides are TGTGCCAGCAGCCAAGAAAGGGGATCGAAAAACACCATATATTTT. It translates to CASSQERGSKNTIYF.

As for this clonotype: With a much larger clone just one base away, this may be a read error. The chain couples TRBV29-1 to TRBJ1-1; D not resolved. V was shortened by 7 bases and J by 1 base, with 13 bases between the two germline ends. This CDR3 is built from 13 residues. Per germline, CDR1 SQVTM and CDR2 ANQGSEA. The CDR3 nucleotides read TGCAGCGCCCTAGGACGACGGAACACTGAAGCTTTCTTT. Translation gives CSALGRRNTEAFF.

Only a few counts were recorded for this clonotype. In nucleotides, the CDR3 is TGTGCCTGGAGTGTAATACGGTCCCAGGCCCGAGGATCTGGGGCCAACGTCCTGACTTTC. Its translation is CAWSVIRSQARGSGANVLTF. J is TRBJ2-6 and V is TRBV30; no firm D call. The length of the CDR3 is 20 residues. With 0 bases removed from V and 1 base from J, the gap between germline ends came to 22 bases. Germline V gene sequence: CDR1 GTSNPN, CDR2 SVGIG (reference sequence).

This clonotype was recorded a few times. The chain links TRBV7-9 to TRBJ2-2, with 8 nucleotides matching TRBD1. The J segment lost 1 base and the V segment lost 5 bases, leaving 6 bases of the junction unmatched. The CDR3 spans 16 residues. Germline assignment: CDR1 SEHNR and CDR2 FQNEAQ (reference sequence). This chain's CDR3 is CASSPRTGRNTGELFF. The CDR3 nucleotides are TGTGCCAGCAGCCCACGGACAGGGAGGAACACCGGGGAGCTGTTTTTT.